This TCR beta chain was obtained from a study of cytomegalovirus exposure and HLA in healthy donors. The PCR used 60 Vbeta and 13 Jbeta primers. Clones were read by immunoSEQ multiplex PCR, and TCRdb kept only the in-frame ones, dropping some. The table lists some 150,000 clones, approximately 85% of them singletons, with less than 2.5% in the top ten. This receptor was obtained from a woman between 18 and 29 years old in good health and CMV-seronegative. The specimen sequenced was PBMCs.

CDR3 sequence (DNA): TGTGCCAGCAGCCATTCGAGGCAGGGGGCCCGTGGCTACACCTTC. The encoded protein is CASSHSRQGARGYTF. The genes are TRBV7-9 and TRBJ1-2; 8 bases are a match to TRBD1. The CDR3 consists of 15 residues. Germline V gene data show CDR1 as SEHNR and CDR2 as FQNEAQ (reference sequence). V lost 5 bases and J lost 7; bases outside the gene matches: 12. The entire variable domain, with the rest obtained from reference TRBV7-9 and TRBJ1-2, is as follows: DTGVSQNPRHKITKRGQNVTFRCDPISEHNRLYWYRQTLGQGPEFLTYFQNEAQLEKSRLLSDRFSAERPKGSFSTLEIQRTEQGDSAMYLCASSHSRQGARGYTFGSGTRLTVV.